The sequence of this T cell receptor (beta chain) was determined in a study of T cells in localized non-small cell lung cancer. Study-wide results and limits: Longer overall survival was associated with a higher density of T cells in the blood. The highest T cell clonality was in uninvolved adjacent lung, above tumor.

Data came from immunoSEQ multiplex PCR; TCRdb stores just in-frame clones and leaves some out. In the table there are fewer than 75,000 clones, 65% to 85% of which are singletons. The CDR3 covers 16 residues. Germline CDR1 SGHTA, CDR2 FQGTGA. Trimming shortened V by 1 base and J by 0 bases, and 10 bases separated the two germline ends. For this clone: Its target is not known.

This receptor was obtained from a female donor older than 55 with stage I lung adenocarcinoma. Sequences were derived from peripheral blood, sampled before any cancer treatment. The rearrangement links TRBV7-3 to TRBJ2-1; D is ambiguous. Written as DNA, the CDR3 is TGTGCCAGCAGCTTAAAGCCCTGGAGCTCCTACAATGAGCAGTTCTTC. This gives the protein CASSLKPWSSYNEQFF.